This T cell receptor (beta chain) was documented in a study of identical twins. Regarding the study as a whole: There were fewer insertions in abundant cord blood beta clonotypes, but memory repertoires showed no such pattern. Monozygotic twin pairs showed more out-of-frame TCR alpha sharing than models estimated.

TCRdb re-called the 5' RACE reads through MiXCR, storing one row per CDR3 protein. The table has 200,000 to 250,000 distinct CDR3 sequences, about 10% seen once. The germline V gene encodes CDR1 MNHNS and CDR2 SASEGT. J was trimmed by 2 bases and V by 5 bases; bases with no gene match: 5. This CDR3 is 15 amino acids long. This clonotype has more than one count but fewer than ten. What it recognizes is unknown. Sequenced: memory T cells sorted from blood. This sequence was found in a man aged 50 to 60 in good health. V is TRBV6-1 and J is TRBJ2-7, with TRBD1 matching 11 bases. The CDR3 here is CASSRSGQGAYEQYF. The CDR3 coding sequence is TGTGCCAGCAGTCGTTCGGGACAGGGGGCCTACGAGCAGTACTTC.